These 15 T cell receptor beta chains were sequenced from one sample in a study of T-cell memory formation after mild COVID-19. TCRdb reprocessed the 5' RACE reads with MiXCR, giving one entry per CDR3 protein. The data contain hundreds of thousands of distinct CDR3 sequences, just over 15% of them singletons. The sequencing input was PBMCs or a T cell subset sorted from them (not recorded which). The receptors were gathered from an adult woman who had mild COVID-19 (a few samples of this study predate the infection). Cell type and time point are not known.

This clonotype has only a few counts. The chain has TRBV7-9 and TRBJ2-5; tentative D call: TRBD2 (5 bases). This CDR3 has 16 amino acids. V gave up 4 bases and J gave up 0 bases, with 15 bases separating them. Germline V gives CDR1 SEHNR, CDR2 FQNEAQ (reference sequence). The CDR3 loop is CASSSGSLTYQETQYF. CDR3 sequence (DNA): TGTGCCAGCAGCTCGGGGTCGTTGACCTACCAAGAGACCCAGTACTTC. Drawing the rest from reference TRBV7-9 and TRBJ2-5, the complete variable domain is DTGVSQNPRHKITKRGQNVTFRCDPISEHNRLYWYRQTLGQGPEFLTYFQNEAQLEKSRLLSDRFSAERPKGSFSTLEIQRTEQGDSAMYLCASSSGSLTYQETQYFGPGTRLLVL.

This clonotype was counted a few times. V usage is TRBV7-9 and J usage is TRBJ2-6, with D perhaps TRBD2 (6 bases). Per germline, CDR1 SEHNR and CDR2 FQNEAQ (reference sequence). Trimming cost V 6 bases and J 0 bases, with 12 bases left between them. The CDR3 has 16 residues. CDR3 loop: CASRGGGSSGANVLTF. The CDR3 DNA is TGTGCCAGCAGAGGTGGAGGGAGCTCTGGGGCCAACGTCCTGACTTTC.

This clonotype was counted only a few times. The rearrangement joins TRBV9 to TRBJ2-2, with 7 bases identical to TRBD2. Germline V gene data show CDR1 as SGDLS and CDR2 as YYNGEE. The CDR3 is made up of 17 amino acids. The V segment lost 6 bases and the J segment 5 bases; nucleotides outside the gene matches: 16. This chain's CDR3 is CASTLTLSGMGTGELFF. The CDR3 bases are TGTGCCAGCACCCTAACACTGAGCGGGATGGGGACCGGGGAGCTGTTTTTT.

The sample holds a few counts of this clonotype. J is TRBJ2-2 and V is TRBV7-6, with D maybe TRBD1 (6 bases). Germline values: CDR1 SGHVS, CDR2 FNYEAQ. Trimming stripped 2 bases from V and 4 bases from J, with 14 bases between. This CDR3 contains 16 residues. The CDR3, as DNA: TGTGCCAGCAGCTTACTGACAGGCGGTAGCACCGGGGAGCTGTTTTTT. Translated, it gives CASSLLTGGSTGELFF.

The V gene is TRBV6-2 or TRBV6-3, the J gene TRBJ2-3, with 12 bases fitting TRBD2. The junction had 3 bases not matched to a gene; V was cut back by 7 bases and J by 7 bases. This CDR3 region has 13 residues. Germline V gene lookup returns CDR1 MNHEY and CDR2 SVGEGT. In nucleotides, the CDR3 is TGTGCCAGCACGACTAGCGGGAGCAATACGCAGTATTTT. This sequence encodes CASTTSGSNTQYF.

This chain uses TRBV7-2 with TRBJ2-1; 8 bases match TRBD2. The V gene's germline CDR1 is SGHTA and CDR2 FQGNSA. This CDR3 comprises 18 residues. With 5 bases clipped from V and 1 base from J, the junction kept 13 bases outside the gene matches. In nucleotides, the CDR3 is TGTGCCAGCAGCCTATCCGTCGCTAGCGGGTTATCCTACAATGAGCAGTTCTTC. As protein: CASSLSVASGLSYNEQFF.

This clonotype was seen more than once but under ten times. This chain uses TRBV3-1 with TRBJ2-1, with 7 nucleotides matching TRBD2. Per the germline V gene, CDR1 is LGHDT and CDR2 is YNNKEL (reference sequence). CDR3 length: 18 residues. The trim removed 0 bases at V and 0 bases at J, leaving 8 bases unmatched. The CDR3 protein is CASSQDALAASSYNEQFF. CDR3 nucleotide sequence: TGTGCCAGCAGCCAAGATGCGCTAGCGGCTAGCTCCTACAATGAGCAGTTCTTC.

This clonotype has more than one count but fewer than ten. The V and J genes are TRBV9 and TRBJ2-5; 7 positions agree with TRBD2. The V gene's germline CDR1 is SGDLS and CDR2 YYNGEE. J lost 0 bases, V lost 2 bases, and 4 bases had no gene match. This CDR3 has 15 amino acids. CDR3 sequence reads: CASSVVSGDQETQYF. The DNA for the CDR3 is TGTGCCAGCAGCGTCGTAAGCGGGGACCAAGAGACCCAGTACTTC.

This clonotype was seen a handful of times. V usage is TRBV15 and J usage is TRBJ1-1; D call uncertain. The germline V gene has CDR1 LNHNV and CDR2 YYDKDF (reference sequence). This CDR3 is 12 amino acids long. Deletions cut 0 bases from V and 6 bases from J, with 5 bases between. The DNA for the CDR3 is TGTGCCACCAGCAGAGATTCATCTGAAGCTTTCTTT. This translates into CATSRDSSEAFF.

The table lists this clonotype with many counts. The CDR3 loop reads CASSLVPLAGGVDEQFF. The CDR3 nucleotides read TGTGCCAGCAGCTTAGTGCCACTAGCGGGAGGAGTGGATGAGCAGTTCTTC. The chain carries TRBV7-2 and TRBJ2-1, with 12 bases fitting TRBD2. This CDR3 comprises 17 residues. J lost 8 bases, V lost 1 base, and 9 bases had no gene match. The germline CDR1 and CDR2 sequences are SGHTA and FQGNSA.

The sample holds a few counts of this clonotype. A much larger clone differs by one base, so this may be a read error. The chain is built from TRBV9 and TRBJ2-4; D remains ambiguous. CDR3 size: 13 residues. CDR1 SGDLS and CDR2 YYNGEE come from the germline V gene. CDR3 in DNA: TGTGCCAGCAGCGAATCAGTGGGAAACATTCGGTACTTC. Amino acids: CASSESVGNIRYF. Looking up the rest from reference TRBV9 and TRBJ2-4 gives the full variable domain: DSGVTQTPKHLITATGQRVTLRCSPRSGDLSVYWYQQSLDQGLQFLIQYYNGEERAKGNILERFSAQQFPDLHSELNLSSLELGDSALYFCASSESVGNIRYFGAGTRLSVL.

V usage is TRBV10-3 and J usage is TRBJ2-5; D remains ambiguous. Trimming left V 4 bases short and J 4 bases short, with 7 bases between. The CDR3 consists of 12 residues. Germline loops: CDR1 ENHRY, CDR2 SYGVKD. The CDR3 sequence: CAISVAGETQYF. Here the CDR3 DNA reads TGTGCCATCAGTGTCGCTGGAGAGACCCAGTACTTC.

This clonotype turned up a few times. The chain carries TRBV12-3 or TRBV12-4 and TRBJ2-3, with TRBD1 matching 7 bases. V shed 3 bases and J 1 base; nucleotides not matched to a gene: 4. The CDR3 has 15 residues. The CDR3 DNA sequence: TGTGCCAGCAGTTTCTCCCAGGGGGGCACAGATACGCAGTATTTT. It codes for CASSFSQGGTDTQYF.

The V and J genes are TRBV15 and TRBJ1-3, with D perhaps matching TRBD1 (6 bases). The germline V gene encodes CDR1 LNHNV and CDR2 YYDKDF (reference sequence). The CDR3 totals 16 residues. Trimming shortened V by 0 bases and J by 4 bases, and 13 bases separated the two germline ends. The CDR3 DNA follows: TGTGCCACCAGCAGAGATAGGCCAGGGGTCGGAAACACCATATATTTT. Translation: CATSRDRPGVGNTIYF.

This rearrangement joins TRBV3-1 to TRBJ1-2; tentatively, D is TRBD1 (5 bases). This CDR3 comprises 11 residues. Trimming removed 4 bases at V and 6 bases at J, with 6 bases between. Germline lookup yields CDR1 LGHDT and CDR2 YNNKEL (reference sequence). CDR3 nucleotides: TGTGCCAGCAGCCCGGGACATGGCTACACCTTC. The encoded protein is CASSPGHGYTF.